This TCR beta chain was observed in a study of blood T cell repertoires in COVID-19. Study information: T cells, B-cell-depleted T cells, or PBMCs provided the cDNA or gDNA that served as material.

Authors' analysis steps: The assay estimated nucleated cells by amplifying reference gene primers. Data came from immunoSEQ multiplex PCR; TCRdb stores just in-frame clones and leaves some out. V, J and clone size reflect that table, while D and trimming were determined from the DNA. In the table there are under 150,000 clones, around four fifths of which are singletons. The sequenced sample consisted of peripheral blood. The clonotype comes from a woman aged 40 to 50 with active or convalescent COVID-19.

DNA for the CDR3: TGTGCCTGGAGTGCAGACACGACAGGGAAGGGCGAAAAACTGTTTTTT. Its translation: CAWSADTTGKGEKLFF. The rearrangement joins TRBV30 to TRBJ1-4, with 7 bases matching TRBD1. Germline V gene sequence: CDR1 GTSNPN, CDR2 SVGIG (reference sequence). V lost 1 base and J lost 8; bases outside the gene matches: 13. This CDR3 spans 16 amino acids.